This T cell receptor beta chain was found in a study of blood T cell repertoires in COVID-19. Study details: Whether acute or convalescent, the COVID-19 samples came from the United States, Italy and Spain.

The germline gives CDR1 SQVTM, CDR2 ANQGSEA. This CDR3 spans 14 amino acids. Assay used: immunoSEQ multiplex PCR; TCRdb lists only in-frame clones, some missing. The sample has about 210,000 clones, about 83% seen once. What was sequenced was peripheral blood. This chain connects TRBV29-1 to TRBJ1-4; D unresolved. This TCR was recovered from a woman aged 45-59 years with acute or convalescent COVID-19. For the CDR3, the DNA is TGCAGTGCCGGTGGGCGAGAAGATAATGAAAAACTGTTTTTT. Translated: CSAGGREDNEKLFF.